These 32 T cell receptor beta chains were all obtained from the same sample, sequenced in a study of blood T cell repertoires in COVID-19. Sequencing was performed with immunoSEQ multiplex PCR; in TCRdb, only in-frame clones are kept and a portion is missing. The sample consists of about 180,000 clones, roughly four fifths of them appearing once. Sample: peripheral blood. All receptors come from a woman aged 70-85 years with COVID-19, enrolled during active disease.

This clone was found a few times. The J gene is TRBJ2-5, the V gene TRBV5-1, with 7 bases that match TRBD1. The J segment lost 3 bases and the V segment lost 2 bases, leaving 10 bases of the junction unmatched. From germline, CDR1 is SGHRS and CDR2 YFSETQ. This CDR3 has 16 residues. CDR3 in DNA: TGCGCCAGCAGCTTCTTCGGGGCAGGGGGTAAAGAGACCCAGTACTTC. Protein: CASSFFGAGGKETQYF.

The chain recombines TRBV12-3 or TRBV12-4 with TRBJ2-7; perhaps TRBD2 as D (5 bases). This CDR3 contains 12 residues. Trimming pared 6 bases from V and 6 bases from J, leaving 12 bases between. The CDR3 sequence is CASSFTSSEQYF. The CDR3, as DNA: TGTGCCAGCAGCTTTACTAGTTCCGAGCAGTACTTC.

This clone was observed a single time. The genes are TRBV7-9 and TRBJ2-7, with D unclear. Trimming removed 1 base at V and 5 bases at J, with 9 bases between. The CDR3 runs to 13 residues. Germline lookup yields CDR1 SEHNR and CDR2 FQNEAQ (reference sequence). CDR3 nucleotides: TGTGCCAGCAGCTTAGGTACAAACAACGAGCAGTACTTC. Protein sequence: CASSLGTNNEQYF.

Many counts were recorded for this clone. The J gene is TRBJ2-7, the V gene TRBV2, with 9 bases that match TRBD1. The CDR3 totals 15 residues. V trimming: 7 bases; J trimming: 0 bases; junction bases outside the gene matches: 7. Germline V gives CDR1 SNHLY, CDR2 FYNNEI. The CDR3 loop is CASTEQGASSYEQYF. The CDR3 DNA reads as TGTGCCAGCACAGAACAGGGGGCGAGCTCCTACGAGCAGTACTTC.

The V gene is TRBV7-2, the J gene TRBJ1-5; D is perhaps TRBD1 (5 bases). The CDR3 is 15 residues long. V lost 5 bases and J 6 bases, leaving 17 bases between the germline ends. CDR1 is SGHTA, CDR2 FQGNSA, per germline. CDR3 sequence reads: CASSPQSGGTQPQHF. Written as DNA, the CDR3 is TGTGCCAGCAGCCCTCAATCGGGGGGGACTCAGCCCCAGCATTTT.

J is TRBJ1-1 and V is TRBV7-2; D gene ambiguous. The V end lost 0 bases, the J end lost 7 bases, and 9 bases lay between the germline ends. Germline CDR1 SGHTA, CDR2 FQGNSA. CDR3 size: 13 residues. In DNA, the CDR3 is TGTGCCAGCAGCTTAGCGCGGGAGAATGAAGCTTTCTTT. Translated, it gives CASSLARENEAFF.

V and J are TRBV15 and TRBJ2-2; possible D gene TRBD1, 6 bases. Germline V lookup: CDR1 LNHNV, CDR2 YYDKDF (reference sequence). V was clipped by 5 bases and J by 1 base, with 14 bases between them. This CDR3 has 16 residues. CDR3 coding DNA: TGTGCCACCAGCCCCGAAGGACAGATGAACACCGGGGAGCTGTTTTTT. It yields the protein CATSPEGQMNTGELFF.

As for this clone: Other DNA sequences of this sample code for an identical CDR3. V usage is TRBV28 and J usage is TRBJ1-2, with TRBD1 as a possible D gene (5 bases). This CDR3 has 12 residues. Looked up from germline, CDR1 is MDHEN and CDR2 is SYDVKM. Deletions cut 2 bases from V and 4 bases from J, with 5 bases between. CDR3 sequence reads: CASSLRGYGYTF. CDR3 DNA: TGTGCCAGCAGTTTAAGGGGCTATGGCTACACCTTC.

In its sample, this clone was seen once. The CDR3: CASSPLERTMVYNEQFF. Here the CDR3 DNA reads TGTGCCAGCAGCCCGCTAGAGAGGACTATGGTGTACAATGAGCAGTTCTTC. The V and J genes are TRBV5-8 and TRBJ2-1; TRBD2 might be the D (6 bases). The V gene lost 4 bases and the J gene lost 4 bases, with 21 bases spanning the gap. CDR3 length: 17 amino acids. Germline V CDR1 and CDR2: SGHTS, YDEGEE.

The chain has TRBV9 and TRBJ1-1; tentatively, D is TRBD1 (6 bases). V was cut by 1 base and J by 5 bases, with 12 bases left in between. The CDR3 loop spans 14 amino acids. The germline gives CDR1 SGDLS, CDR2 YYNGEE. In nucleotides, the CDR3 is TGTGCCAGCAGCGTATTAGGGGGAAGTACTGAAGCTTTCTTT. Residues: CASSVLGGSTEAFF. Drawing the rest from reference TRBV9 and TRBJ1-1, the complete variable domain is DSGVTQTPKHLITATGQRVTLRCSPRSGDLSVYWYQQSLDQGLQFLIQYYNGEERAKGNILERFSAQQFPDLHSELNLSSLELGDSALYFCASSVLGGSTEAFFGQGTRLTVV.

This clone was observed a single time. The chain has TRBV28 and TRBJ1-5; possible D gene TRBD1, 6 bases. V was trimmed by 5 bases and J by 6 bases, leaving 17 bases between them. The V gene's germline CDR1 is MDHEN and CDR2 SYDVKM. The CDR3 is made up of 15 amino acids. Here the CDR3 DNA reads TGTGCCAGCAGTCCCCCACAGGGCTCGGGTCAGCCCCAGCATTTT. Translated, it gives CASSPPQGSGQPQHF.

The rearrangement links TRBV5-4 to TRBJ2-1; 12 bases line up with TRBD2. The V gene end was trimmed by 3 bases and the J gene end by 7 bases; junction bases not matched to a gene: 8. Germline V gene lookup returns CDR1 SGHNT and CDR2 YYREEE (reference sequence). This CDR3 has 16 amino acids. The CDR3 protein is CASSSETSGSYNEQFF. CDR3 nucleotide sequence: TGTGCCAGCAGCTCCGAGACTAGCGGGAGTTATAATGAGCAGTTCTTC.

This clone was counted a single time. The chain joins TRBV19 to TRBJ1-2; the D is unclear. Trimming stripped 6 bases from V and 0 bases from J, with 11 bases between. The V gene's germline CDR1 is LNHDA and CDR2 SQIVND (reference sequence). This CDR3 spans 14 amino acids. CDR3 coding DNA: TGTGCCAGTAGCGCATATCCGGCTAACTATGGCTACACCTTC. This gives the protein CASSAYPANYGYTF.

CDR3 residues: CATSQGSANEKLFF. In DNA form, the CDR3 reads TGTGCCACCTCACAGGGGTCGGCTAATGAAAAACTGTTTTTT. The chain combines TRBV24-1 with TRBJ1-4, with TRBD1 matching over 7 bases. CDR3 length: 14 residues. The ends lost 9 bases at V and 3 bases at J; junction bases unmatched: 6. Germline V gene data show CDR1 as KGHDR and CDR2 as SFDVKD.

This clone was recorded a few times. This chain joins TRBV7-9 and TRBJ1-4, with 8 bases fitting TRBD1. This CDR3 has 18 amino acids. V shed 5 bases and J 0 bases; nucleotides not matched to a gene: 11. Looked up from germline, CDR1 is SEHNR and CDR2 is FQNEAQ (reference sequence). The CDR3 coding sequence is TGTGCCAGCAGCCCTTGGACAGGGAAGGCTGCAACTAATGAAAAACTGTTTTTT. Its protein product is CASSPWTGKAATNEKLFF.

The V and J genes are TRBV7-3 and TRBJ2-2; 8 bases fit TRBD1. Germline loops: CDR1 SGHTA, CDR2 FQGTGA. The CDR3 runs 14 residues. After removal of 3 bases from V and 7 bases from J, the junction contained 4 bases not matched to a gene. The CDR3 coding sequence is TGTGCCAGCAGCTTGGTGACAGGGGACGGGGAGCTGTTTTTT. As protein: CASSLVTGDGELFF.

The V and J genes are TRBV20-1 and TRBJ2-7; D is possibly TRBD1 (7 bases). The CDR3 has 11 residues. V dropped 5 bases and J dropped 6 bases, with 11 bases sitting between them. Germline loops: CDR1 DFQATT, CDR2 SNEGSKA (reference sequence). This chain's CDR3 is CSAGRDSEQYF. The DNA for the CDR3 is TGCAGTGCTGGGCGGGACAGCGAGCAGTACTTC.

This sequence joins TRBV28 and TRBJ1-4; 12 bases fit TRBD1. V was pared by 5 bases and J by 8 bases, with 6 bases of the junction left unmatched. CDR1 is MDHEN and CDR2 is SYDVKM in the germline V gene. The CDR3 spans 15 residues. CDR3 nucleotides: TGTGCCAGCAGTCTGGGGGGACAGGGGGCCGAAAAACTGTTTTTT. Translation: CASSLGGQGAEKLFF.

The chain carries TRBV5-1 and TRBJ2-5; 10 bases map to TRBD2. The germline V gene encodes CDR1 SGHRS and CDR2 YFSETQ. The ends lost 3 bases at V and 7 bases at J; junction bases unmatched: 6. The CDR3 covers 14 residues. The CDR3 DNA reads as TGCGCCAGCAGCTCCTGGACTAGCGGCGGGACCCAGTACTTC. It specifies CASSSWTSGGTQYF. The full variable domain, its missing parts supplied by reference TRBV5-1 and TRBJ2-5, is KAGVTQTPRYLIKTRGQQVTLSCSPISGHRSVSWYQQTPGQGLQFLFEYFSETQRNKGNFPGRFSGRQFSNSRSEMNVSTLELGDSALYLCASSSWTSGGTQYFGPGTRLLVL.

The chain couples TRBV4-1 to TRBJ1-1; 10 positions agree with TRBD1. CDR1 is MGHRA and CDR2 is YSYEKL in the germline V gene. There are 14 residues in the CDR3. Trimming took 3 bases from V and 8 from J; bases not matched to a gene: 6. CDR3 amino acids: CASSQGQGREEAFF. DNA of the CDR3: TGCGCCAGCAGCCAGGGACAGGGGAGGGAGGAAGCTTTCTTT.

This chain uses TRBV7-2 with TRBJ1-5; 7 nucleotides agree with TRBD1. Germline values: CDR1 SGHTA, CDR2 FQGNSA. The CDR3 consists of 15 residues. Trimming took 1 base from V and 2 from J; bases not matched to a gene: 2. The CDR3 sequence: CASSLDRGGNQPQHF. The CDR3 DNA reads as TGTGCCAGCAGCTTAGACAGGGGAGGCAATCAGCCCCAGCATTTT.

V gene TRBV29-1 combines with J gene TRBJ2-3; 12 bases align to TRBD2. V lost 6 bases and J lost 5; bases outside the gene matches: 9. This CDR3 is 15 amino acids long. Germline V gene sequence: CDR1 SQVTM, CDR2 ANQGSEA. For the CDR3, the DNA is TGCAGCGTAGTCAGACTAGCGGGAGTACAAGATACGCAGTATTTT. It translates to CSVVRLAGVQDTQYF.

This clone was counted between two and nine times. The CDR3 nucleotides are TGTGCCAGCAGTTCCCCGAGACAGCGCATCGAGCAGTACTTC. It is translated as CASSSPRQRIEQYF. The chain employs TRBV6-6 and TRBJ2-7, with D possibly being TRBD1 (5 bases). Germline CDR1 and CDR2: MNHNY and SVGAGI (reference sequence). The length of the CDR3 is 14 residues. V was clipped by 4 bases and J by 6 bases, with 16 bases between them.

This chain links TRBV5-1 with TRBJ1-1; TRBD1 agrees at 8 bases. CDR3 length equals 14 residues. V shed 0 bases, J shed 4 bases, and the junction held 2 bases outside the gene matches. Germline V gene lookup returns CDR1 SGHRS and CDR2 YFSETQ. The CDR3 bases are TGCGCCAGCAGCTTGGCAGGGGGCGTCACTGAAGCTTTCTTT. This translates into CASSLAGGVTEAFF.

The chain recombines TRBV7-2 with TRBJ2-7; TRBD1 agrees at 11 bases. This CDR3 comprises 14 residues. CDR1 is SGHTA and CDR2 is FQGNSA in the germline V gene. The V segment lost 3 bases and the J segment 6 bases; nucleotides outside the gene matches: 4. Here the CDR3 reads CASSFGQGAGEQYF. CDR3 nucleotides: TGTGCCAGCAGCTTCGGACAGGGGGCAGGCGAGCAGTACTTC.

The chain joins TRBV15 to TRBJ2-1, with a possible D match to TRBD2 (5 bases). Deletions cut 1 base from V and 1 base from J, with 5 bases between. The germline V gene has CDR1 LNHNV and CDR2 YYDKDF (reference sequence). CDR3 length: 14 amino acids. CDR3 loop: CATSRGGSYNEQFF. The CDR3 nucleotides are TGTGCCACCAGCAGAGGCGGGTCCTACAATGAGCAGTTCTTC.

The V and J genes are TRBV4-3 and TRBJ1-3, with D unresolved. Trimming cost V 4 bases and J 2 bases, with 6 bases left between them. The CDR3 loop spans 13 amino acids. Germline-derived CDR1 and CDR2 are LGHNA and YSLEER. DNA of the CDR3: TGCGCCAGCAGCCCCTCTACTGGAAACACCATATATTTT. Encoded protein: CASSPSTGNTIYF.

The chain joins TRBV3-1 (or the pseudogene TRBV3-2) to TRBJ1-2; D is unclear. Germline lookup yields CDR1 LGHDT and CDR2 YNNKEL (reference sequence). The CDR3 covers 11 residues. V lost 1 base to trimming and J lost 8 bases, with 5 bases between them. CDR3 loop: CASSQGPGYTF. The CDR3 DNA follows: TGTGCCAGCAGCCAAGGGCCAGGCTACACCTTC.

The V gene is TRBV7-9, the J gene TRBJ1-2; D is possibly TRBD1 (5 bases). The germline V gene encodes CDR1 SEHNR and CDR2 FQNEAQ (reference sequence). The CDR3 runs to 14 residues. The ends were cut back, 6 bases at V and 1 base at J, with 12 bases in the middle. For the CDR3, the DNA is TGTGCCAGCAGTTACACAGGAGTTAACTATGGCTACACCTTC. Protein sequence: CASSYTGVNYGYTF. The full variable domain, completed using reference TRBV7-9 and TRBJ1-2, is DTGVSQNPRHKITKRGQNVTFRCDPISEHNRLYWYRQTLGQGPEFLTYFQNEAQLEKSRLLSDRFSAERPKGSFSTLEIQRTEQGDSAMYLCASSYTGVNYGYTFGSGTRLTVV.

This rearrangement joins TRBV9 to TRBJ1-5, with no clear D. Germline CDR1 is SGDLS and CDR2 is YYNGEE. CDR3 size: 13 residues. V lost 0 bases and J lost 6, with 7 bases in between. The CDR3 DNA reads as TGTGCCAGCAGCGTAGGAGGGAGTCAGCCCCAGCATTTT. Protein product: CASSVGGSQPQHF.

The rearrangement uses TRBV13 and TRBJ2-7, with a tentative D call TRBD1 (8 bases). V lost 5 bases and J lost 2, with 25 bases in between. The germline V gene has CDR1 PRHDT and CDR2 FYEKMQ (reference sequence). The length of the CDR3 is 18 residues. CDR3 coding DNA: TGTGCCAGCAGCCCCCAACTCGGACAGGGAGGGAAGGCCTACGAGCAGTACTTC. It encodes CASSPQLGQGGKAYEQYF.

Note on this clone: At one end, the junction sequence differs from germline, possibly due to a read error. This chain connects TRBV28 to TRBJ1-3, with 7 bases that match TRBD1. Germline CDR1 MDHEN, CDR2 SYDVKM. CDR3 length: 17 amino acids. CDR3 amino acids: CASSLQGQFLSGNTIYF. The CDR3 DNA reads TGTGCCAGCAGTCTTCAGGGACAGTTTCTCTCTGGGAACACCATATATTTT. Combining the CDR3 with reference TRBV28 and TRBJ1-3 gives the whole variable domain DVKVTQSSRYLVKRTGEKVFLECVQDMDHENMFWYRQDPGLGLRLIYFSYDVKMKEKGDIPEGYSVSREKKERFSLILESASTNQTSMYLCASSLQGQFLSGNTIYFGEGSWLTVV.